These T cell receptor beta chains were read from a single sample in a study of T-cell memory formation after mild COVID-19. TCRdb reprocessed the 5' RACE reads via MiXCR and lists one record per CDR3 protein. Here the sample spans under 300,000 distinct CDR3 sequences, roughly 8.2% being singletons. The sample consisted of PBMCs or a T cell subset sorted from them (not recorded which). Receptors originate from a man in his late teens or twenties who had mild COVID-19 (a few samples of this study predate the infection). Cell type and time point are not known. The CDR3 runs from the conserved cysteine through the conserved F or W. A D gene is named only where the DNA matches it firmly. Clone sizes are given selectively: once, few, many, or a class where the clone is expanded.

v_gene	d_gene	j_gene	abundance	CDR3nt	CDR3aa
TRBV29-1	.	TRBJ1-2	many	TGCAGCGTTGACCGGGGTGACATTAGCTATGGCTACACCTTC	CSVDRGDISYGYTF
TRBV6-1	.	TRBJ2-7	few	TGTGCCAGCACCCTCGGACTCCTCTACGAGCAGTACTTC	CASTLGLLYEQYF
TRBV6-2/TRBV6-3	.	TRBJ1-5	.	TGTGCCAGCAGTCCCCCCGGGGTGGGCAATCAGCCCCAGCATTTT	CASSPPGVGNQPQHF
TRBV4-2	.	TRBJ1-5	few	TGTGCCAGCAGCCAAGAGAAAACAGGGAATCAGCCCCAGCATTTT	CASSQEKTGNQPQHF
TRBV28	.	TRBJ1-5	few	TGTGCCAGCAGCCAGGACAGCCGTGATAGCAATCAGCCCCAGCATTTT	CASSQDSRDSNQPQHF
TRBV4-1	TRBD2	TRBJ2-5	.	TGCGCCAGCAGCCAAGATCCAGCGGGGGGGTCTGAGACCCAGTACTTC	CASSQDPAGGSETQYF
TRBV4-1	TRBD1	TRBJ2-4	few	TGCGCCAGCAGCCAAGGACAGGGGTTCGACAAAAACATTCAGTACTTC	CASSQGQGFDKNIQYF
TRBV2	.	TRBJ2-7	many	TGTGCCAGCAGTCCACTGCCGGGGGATGAGCAGTACTTC	CASSPLPGDEQYF
TRBV7-2	.	TRBJ2-1	few	TGTGCCAGCAGCCCCTACCTAGCGATCGGGGAGCAGTTCTTC	CASSPYLAIGEQFF
TRBV6-2/TRBV6-3	.	TRBJ1-5	few	TGTGCCAGCAGTTACGGACAGCTTCCCCAGCATTTT	CASSYGQLPQHF
TRBV12-3/TRBV12-4	TRBD1	TRBJ1-2	.	TGTGCCAGCAGAAGGGACAGCCTCTATGGCTACACCTTC	CASRRDSLYGYTF
TRBV5-1	.	TRBJ1-3	.	TGCGCCAGCAGCACCAGTTTCGACTCTGGAAACACCATATATTTT	CASSTSFDSGNTIYF
TRBV7-9	TRBD1	TRBJ2-1	many	TGTGCCAGCAGCCCACCGGCCAGGGGGATTGGTGAGCAGTTCTTC	CASSPPARGIGEQFF
TRBV6-6	.	TRBJ1-2	.	TGTGCCAGCAGTTTCCCCATCTATGGCTACACCTTC	CASSFPIYGYTF
TRBV19	.	TRBJ1-2	few	TGTGCCAGTAGTATAGATAGACGCGGAGTGGTGGATGGCTACACCTTC	CASSIDRRGVVDGYTF
TRBV5-5	TRBD1	TRBJ1-4	.	TGTGCCAGCAGCTTGGTGGCAGGGGGCAAAAAACTGTTTTTT	CASSLVAGGKKLFF
TRBV7-2	.	TRBJ1-5	few	TGTGCCAGCAGCTTACAGCCCTCCGGTCAGCCCCAGCATTTT	CASSLQPSGQPQHF
TRBV6-5	.	TRBJ1-2	.	TGTGCCAGCAGTTACGGGACCGGCGGGCCTCATAACTATGGCTACACCTTC	CASSYGTGGPHNYGYTF
TRBV7-2	.	TRBJ1-2	few	TGTGCCAGCAGCGCCGCGGGGGGTGGGGGGCCCCTCCGGGGCTACACCTTC	CASSAAGGGGPLRGYTF
TRBV27	.	TRBJ2-5	.	TGTGCCAGCAGTCCCCGTGGGCTCCGGAGAGAGACCCAGTACTTC	CASSPRGLRRETQYF
TRBV18	.	TRBJ2-4	many	TGTGCCAGCTCACCACCGGAGTGGCAGGGGTTAGGCAAAAACATTCAGTACTTC	CASSPPEWQGLGKNIQYF
TRBV24-1	TRBD2	TRBJ2-5	.	TGTGCCACCAGTGATCCTAAACTAGCGGGGTACCAAGAGACCCAGTACTTC	CATSDPKLAGYQETQYF
TRBV7-2	TRBD1	TRBJ2-1	.	TGTGCCAGCAGGGACAGGGGGCGAGGTGGTGAGCAGTTCTTC	CASRDRGRGGEQFF
TRBV7-8	TRBD2	TRBJ2-1	few	TGTGCCAGCAGCCCCAAGACCGAGAAGCGGGGCAATGAGCAGTTCTTC	CASSPKTEKRGNEQFF
TRBV28	.	TRBJ2-5	few	TGTGCCAGCAGGAGGTTTGGAGAGACCCAGTACTTC	CASRRFGETQYF
TRBV7-2	.	TRBJ1-2	.	TGTGCCAGCAGCTTCGGACCGGGAGGACGAGGCTACACCTTC	CASSFGPGGRGYTF
TRBV7-2	TRBD2	TRBJ2-1	.	TGTGCCAGCAGCTCACGGGTAGCGGGGGACAATGAGCAGTTCTTC	CASSSRVAGDNEQFF
TRBV11-2	.	TRBJ1-4	.	TGTGCCAGCAGCTTAGTCCTATTTGAAAAACTGTTTTTT	CASSLVLFEKLFF
TRBV5-8	TRBD1	TRBJ1-5	many	TGTGCCAGCAGAGGCACAGGGGGCAGACAGCCCCAGCATTTT	CASRGTGGRQPQHF
TRBV5-1	.	TRBJ2-1	many	TGCGCCAGCAGCTTGGGGTCGCGGTGGGAGTTGTTCTTC	CASSLGSRWELFF
TRBV29-1	.	TRBJ1-4	.	TGCAGCGTTGTCCCTTGGGGAGCTAATGAAAAACTGTTTTTT	CSVVPWGANEKLFF
TRBV20-1	TRBD1	TRBJ1-5	few	TGCAGTGCTAGAGTCCCAGGGGGCATGGGCAATCAGCCCCAGCATTTT	CSARVPGGMGNQPQHF
TRBV11-2	.	TRBJ2-3	.	TGTGCCAGCAGACGTCCCGGTTCAGGCCATGAGACCCAAGATACGCAGTATTTT	CASRRPGSGHETQDTQYF
TRBV7-9	.	TRBJ2-2	many	TGTGCCAGCCTACTGTACACGGCGGGCACCGGGGAGCTGTTTTTT	CASLLYTAGTGELFF
TRBV19	.	TRBJ2-1	.	TGTGCCAGTTTACCCCCTTTTAAATGGGGCTACAATGAGCAGTTCTTC	CASLPPFKWGYNEQFF
TRBV13	TRBD1	TRBJ2-7	once	TGTGCCAGCAGCATGACAGGGATTACCTACGAGCAGTACTTC	CASSMTGITYEQYF
TRBV7-9	TRBD2	TRBJ2-5	many	TGTGCCAGCAGCTTATCTAGCGGAGGCCTCCAAGAGACCCAGTACTTC	CASSLSSGGLQETQYF
TRBV7-2	TRBD1	TRBJ2-3	few	TGTGCCAGCAGCCTAGTAGGGACAGGGAAAGATACGCAGTATTTT	CASSLVGTGKDTQYF
TRBV7-2	.	TRBJ2-5	many	TGTGCCAGCAGCTTTGTCGGGTGGGAGACCCAGTACTTC	CASSFVGWETQYF
TRBV6-5	.	TRBJ2-3	few	TGTGCCAGCAGAAGCCTAGTGGATACGCAGTATTTT	CASRSLVDTQYF
TRBV7-2	TRBD1	TRBJ2-7	.	TGTGCCAGCAGCCTCACCTGGGACAGCTACGAGCAGTACTTC	CASSLTWDSYEQYF
TRBV15	.	TRBJ2-5	few	TGTGCCACCAGCAGAGACCCCGGGGGGCTAGGAGAGACCCAGTACTTC	CATSRDPGGLGETQYF
TRBV3-1	.	TRBJ2-3	many	TGTGCCAGCAGCCAAGCCGGGGGAGCGGCAGATACGCAGTATTTT	CASSQAGGAADTQYF
TRBV5-1	.	TRBJ1-4	.	TGCGCCAGCAGCCCTAAGCCTACGACAGGAATTAATGAAAAACTGTTTTTT	CASSPKPTTGINEKLFF
TRBV16	.	TRBJ1-5	few	TGTGCCAGCAGCCAATCGGACGATCAGCCCCAGCATTTT	CASSQSDDQPQHF